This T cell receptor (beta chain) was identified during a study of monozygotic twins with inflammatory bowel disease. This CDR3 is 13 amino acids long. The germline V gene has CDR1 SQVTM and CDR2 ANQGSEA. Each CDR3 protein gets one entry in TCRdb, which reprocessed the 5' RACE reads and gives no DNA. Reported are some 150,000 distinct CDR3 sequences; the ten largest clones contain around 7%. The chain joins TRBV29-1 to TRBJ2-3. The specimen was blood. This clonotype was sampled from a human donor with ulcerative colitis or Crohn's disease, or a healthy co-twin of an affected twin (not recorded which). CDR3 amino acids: CSVERIGTDTQYF.